The next 10 T cell receptor beta chains were all read from a single sample in a study of cytomegalovirus exposure and HLA in healthy donors. In the PCR, 60 Vbeta and 13 Jbeta primers were used. This table comes from immunoSEQ multiplex PCR, and its TCRdb copy is limited to in-frame clones, with some not included. The sample holds a few hundred thousand clones, over 70% seen once. The sample comprised PBMCs. The receptors were sampled from an older woman in good health and CMV-seropositive.

The chain combines TRBV27 with TRBJ1-6; the match to TRBD1 covers 7 bases. CDR3 size: 18 residues. Germline V gives CDR1 MNHEY, CDR2 SMNVEV (reference sequence). V gave up 4 bases and J gave up 6 bases; unmatched junction bases: 15. Written as DNA, the CDR3 is TGTGCCAGCAGTTCCTTTGAGACAGGGATTAACTTTAATTCACCCCTCCACTTT. This translates into CASSSFETGINFNSPLHF.

The chain links TRBV18 to TRBJ2-5; 8 bases line up with TRBD1. CDR3 length: 15 amino acids. Germline CDR1 and CDR2: KGHSH and LQKENI. The junction had 10 bases not matched to a gene; V was cut back by 5 bases and J by 5 bases. The CDR3 loop is CASSSRTGTTETQYF. DNA of the CDR3: TGTGCCAGCTCATCTCGGACAGGGACCACGGAGACCCAGTACTTC.

This rearrangement joins TRBV10-3 to TRBJ1-5, with unresolved D. Trimming removed 4 bases from V and 11 bases from J, with 15 bases in between. This CDR3 contains 13 residues. Looked up from germline, CDR1 is ENHRY and CDR2 is SYGVKD. Here the CDR3 DNA reads TGTGCCATCAGTGGGGTGGAAGGAGGGTCCCAGCATTTT. It translates to CAISGVEGGSQHF.

This chain uses TRBV5-1 with TRBJ2-5; a weak D match, TRBD2 (5 bases). The J call could be wrong; TRBJ2-7 is a better fit for the DNA end. Looked up from germline, CDR1 is SGHRS and CDR2 is YFSETQ. The CDR3 contains 13 residues. In nucleotides, the CDR3 is TGCGCCAGCAGCCCCGGCGGGCCGAACGAGCAGTACTTC. Protein sequence: CASSPGGPNEQYF.

The J gene is TRBJ2-7, the V gene TRBV5-8; 12 bases agree with TRBD2. J lost 4 bases, V lost 2 bases, and 7 bases had no gene match. CDR1 SGHTS and CDR2 YDEGEE come from the germline V gene. The CDR3 extends over 16 amino acids. The CDR3 sequence: CASSLTLAGGPYEQYF. The CDR3 DNA reads as TGTGCCAGCAGCTTAACCCTAGCGGGAGGGCCTTACGAGCAGTACTTC.

The chain uses TRBV2 and TRBJ1-5, with 7 positions matching TRBD1. Germline V gives CDR1 SNHLY, CDR2 FYNNEI. V trimming: 5 bases; J trimming: 7 bases; junction bases outside the gene matches: 5. The CDR3 is 13 residues long. The CDR3 bases are TGTGCCAGCAGTTTAGGGGGCGTCCAGCCCCAGCATTTT. Its translation is CASSLGGVQPQHF. Drawing the rest from reference TRBV2 and TRBJ1-5, the complete variable domain is EPEVTQTPSHQVTQMGQEVILRCVPISNHLYFYWYRQILGQKVEFLVSFYNNEISEKSEIFDDQFSVERPDGSNFTLKIRSTKLEDSAMYFCASSLGGVQPQHFGDGTRLSIL.

In DNA form, the CDR3 reads TGTGCCTCCCAGGAGACTAGCGGGGGAGAGGAGCAGTTCTTC. This encodes CASQETSGGEEQFF. V and J are TRBV6-1 and TRBJ2-1; 12 bases are shared with TRBD2. Germline-derived CDR1 and CDR2 are MNHNS and SASEGT. This CDR3 has 14 residues. V lost 11 bases and J lost 10; bases outside the gene matches: 12.

V is TRBV27 and J is TRBJ1-5; D is possibly TRBD1 (5 bases). V was clipped by 2 bases and J by 6 bases, with 11 bases between them. The CDR3 consists of 14 residues. Germline loops: CDR1 MNHEY, CDR2 SMNVEV (reference sequence). The CDR3 loop is CASSLNQGGQPQHF. In DNA, the CDR3 is TGTGCCAGCAGTTTAAATCAGGGTGGTCAGCCCCAGCATTTT.

This chain connects TRBV29-1 to TRBJ1-2; D uncertain. Germline-derived CDR1 and CDR2 are SQVTM and ANQGSEA. This CDR3 has 10 residues. V shed 5 bases and J shed 6 bases, with 7 bases lying between them. CDR3 sequence reads: CSVNGDGYTF. The CDR3 coding sequence is TGCAGCGTTAATGGAGATGGCTACACCTTC.

The V gene is TRBV19, the J gene TRBJ1-1, with D maybe TRBD1 (6 bases). The CDR3 runs to 15 residues. The germline V gene has CDR1 LNHDA and CDR2 SQIVND (reference sequence). The ends were cut back, 7 bases at V and 2 bases at J, with 17 bases in the middle. The CDR3 coding sequence is TGTGCCAGTACTCTCGACAGGAGTGGAAACACTGAAGCTTTCTTT. It encodes CASTLDRSGNTEAFF.